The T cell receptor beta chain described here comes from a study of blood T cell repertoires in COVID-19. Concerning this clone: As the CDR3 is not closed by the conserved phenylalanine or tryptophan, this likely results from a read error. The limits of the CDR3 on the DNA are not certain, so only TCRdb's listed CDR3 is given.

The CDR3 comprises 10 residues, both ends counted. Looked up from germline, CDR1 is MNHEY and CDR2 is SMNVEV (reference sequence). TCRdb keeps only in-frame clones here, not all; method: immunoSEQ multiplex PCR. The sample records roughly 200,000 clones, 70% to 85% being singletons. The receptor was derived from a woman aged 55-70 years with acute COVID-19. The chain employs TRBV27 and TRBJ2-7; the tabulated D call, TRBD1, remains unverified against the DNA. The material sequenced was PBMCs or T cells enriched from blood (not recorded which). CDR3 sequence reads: CASSSPGYPL.